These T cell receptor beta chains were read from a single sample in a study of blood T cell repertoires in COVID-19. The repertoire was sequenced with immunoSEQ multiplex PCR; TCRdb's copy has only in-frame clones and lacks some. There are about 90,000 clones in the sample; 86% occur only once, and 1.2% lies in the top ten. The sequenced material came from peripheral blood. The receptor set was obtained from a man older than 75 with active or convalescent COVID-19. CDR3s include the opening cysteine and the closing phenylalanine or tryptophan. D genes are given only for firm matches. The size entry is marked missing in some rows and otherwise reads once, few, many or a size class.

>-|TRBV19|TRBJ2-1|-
TGTGCCAGTAGGAAGAACCCAGCGGGCTCCTACAATGAGCAGTTCTTC
CASRKNPAGSYNEQFF
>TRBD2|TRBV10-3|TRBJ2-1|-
TGTGCCATCAGCGGACTAGCGGCTTACAATGAGCAGTTCTTC
CAISGLAAYNEQFF
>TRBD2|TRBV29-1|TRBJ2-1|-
TGCAGCGTTCGAGCTAGCGGGACCCCCAATGAGCAGTTCTTC
CSVRASGTPNEQFF
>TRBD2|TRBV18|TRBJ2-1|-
TGTGCCAGCTCACGGACTAGCGGGAGTAACAATGAGCAGTTCTTC
CASSRTSGSNNEQFF
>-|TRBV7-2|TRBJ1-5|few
TGTGCCAGCAGCTCGCAGGGAACGTATAGCAATCAGCCCCAGCATTTT
CASSSQGTYSNQPQHF
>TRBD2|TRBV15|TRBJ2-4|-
TGTGCCACCAGCAGAGATTGGGGGGGCAAAAACATTCAGTACTTC
CATSRDWGGKNIQYF
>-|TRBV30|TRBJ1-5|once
TGTGCCTGGAGCACCAGGGGATACAGCAATCAGCCCCAGCATTTT
CAWSTRGYSNQPQHF
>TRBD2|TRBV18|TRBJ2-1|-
TGTGCCAGCTCACCACCGCGCCTAGCGGGAGGAGAGAGGGACAATGAGCAGTTCTTC
CASSPPRLAGGERDNEQFF
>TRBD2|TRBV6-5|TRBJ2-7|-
TGTGCCAGCAGTAAATCCGGGACTACATACTACGAGCAGTACTTC
CASSKSGTTYYEQYF
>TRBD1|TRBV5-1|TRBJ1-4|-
TGCGCCAGCAGCTTGGCCCAGGGGGCGGAAGAAAAACTGTTTTTT
CASSLAQGAEEKLFF
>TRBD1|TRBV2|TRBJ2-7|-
TGTGCCAGCAGTGAGCGGACAGGAGGTGGGTACGAGCAGTACTTC
CASSERTGGGYEQYF
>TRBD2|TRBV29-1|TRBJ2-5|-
TGCAGCGTTGTACCTAGCGGGATGGCTTGGGAGACCCAGTACTTC
CSVVPSGMAWETQYF
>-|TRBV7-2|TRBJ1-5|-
TGTGCCAGCAGTCGACAGGTGAGCAATCAGCCCCAGCATTTT
CASSRQVSNQPQHF
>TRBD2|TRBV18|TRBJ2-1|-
TGTGCCAGCTCACCCGTGAGCGGGAGCTCCTACAATGAGCAGTTCTTC
CASSPVSGSSYNEQFF
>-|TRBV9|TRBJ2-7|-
TGTGCCAGCAGCCCTAGCCAACGGGACTACGAGCAGTACTTC
CASSPSQRDYEQYF